Following are 14 T cell receptor beta chains from one sample sequenced in a study of blood T cell repertoires in COVID-19. Sequencing used immunoSEQ multiplex PCR; TCRdb keeps in-frame clones, though not all of them. The sample holds 150,000 to 200,000 clones, roughly 89% seen once. The sequenced sample consisted of PBMCs or T cells enriched from blood (not recorded which). The receptor source for this set is a woman in her 30s who had been exposed to COVID-19.

The genes are TRBV30 and TRBJ1-4; D remains ambiguous. The CDR3 sequence is 13 residues long. The V end was cut by 2 bases, the J end by 7 bases, with 11 bases between. The germline CDR1 and CDR2 sequences are GTSNPN and SVGIG (reference sequence). The CDR3 loop reads CAWSRGLGEKLFF. Written as DNA, the CDR3 is TGTGCCTGGAGTCGAGGATTGGGTGAAAAACTGTTTTTT.

The chain has TRBV21-1 and TRBJ2-7; TRBD2 reflects the table's D call only, with no check against the DNA. TRBV21-1 is termed a pseudogene. This CDR3 region has 16 residues. The CDR3 reads CASSKGRDGSSYEQYF. The CDR3 nucleotides are TGTGCCAGCAGCAAAGGTAGGGATGGGAGCTCCTACGAGCAGTACTTC.

The V and J genes are TRBV7-9 and TRBJ2-3, with 9 bases fitting TRBD2. There are 15 residues in the CDR3. J was trimmed by 6 bases and V by 3 bases; bases with no gene match: 7. CDR1 is SEHNR and CDR2 is FQNEAQ in the germline V gene (reference sequence). CDR3 DNA sequence: TGTGCCAGCAGCTTCGCGCTAGCGGGGTTGGATACGCAGTATTTT. It specifies CASSFALAGLDTQYF.

The chain is built from TRBV7-2 and TRBJ2-5, with 7 bases aligning to TRBD2. Germline CDR1 reads SGHTA; CDR2 reads FQGNSA. V trimming: 5 bases; J trimming: 0 bases; junction bases outside the gene matches: 3. This CDR3 spans 14 amino acids. In DNA, the CDR3 is TGTGCCAGCAGCCTCGCGGGGGACCAAGAGACCCAGTACTTC. Translation gives CASSLAGDQETQYF.

The rearrangement joins TRBV11-2 to TRBJ1-1; 8 positions match TRBD1. Germline V lookup: CDR1 SGHAT, CDR2 FQNNGV. The CDR3 covers 13 residues. Trimming at V came to 5 bases and at J to 6 bases, leaving 5 bases not matched to a gene. This CDR3 is CASSLGQGPEAFF. The CDR3 nucleotides read TGTGCCAGCAGCCTCGGACAGGGACCTGAAGCTTTCTTT.

V gene TRBV2 combines with J gene TRBJ1-1; no clear D gene. Trimming shortened V by 4 bases and J by 6 bases, and 9 bases separated the two germline ends. The CDR3 is 12 amino acids. The germline CDR1 and CDR2 sequences are SNHLY and FYNNEI. CDR3 residues: CASSGGGAEAFF. The CDR3 DNA is TGTGCCAGCAGTGGCGGTGGCGCTGAAGCTTTCTTT.

The J gene is TRBJ2-3, the V gene TRBV3-1 (or the pseudogene TRBV3-2); TRBD1 aligns across 8 bases. Germline trimming cut 1 base from V and 2 bases from J; bases unmatched to any gene: 2. Germline lookup yields CDR1 LGHDT and CDR2 YNNKEL (reference sequence). The CDR3 extends over 15 amino acids. The CDR3 spells CASSQGTGFTDTQYF. In DNA, the CDR3 is TGTGCCAGCAGCCAAGGGACAGGGTTCACAGATACGCAGTATTTT.

The V and J genes are TRBV9 and TRBJ2-1; 11 bases fit TRBD2. The V and J ends lost 3 bases and 8 bases, in that order; junction bases with no gene match: 13. Germline CDR1 and CDR2: SGDLS and YYNGEE. The CDR3 runs to 17 residues. Written as DNA, the CDR3 is TGTGCCAGCAGCGCCACCCCCCTTAGCGGGGGGGCCTATGAGCAGTTCTTC. Translating gives CASSATPLSGGAYEQFF.

A single count supports this clone. The chain is built from TRBV9 and TRBJ1-2; 9 nucleotides line up with TRBD1. From germline, CDR1 is SGDLS and CDR2 YYNGEE. This CDR3 region has 16 residues. V shed 1 base, J shed 3 bases, and the junction held 7 bases outside the gene matches. This CDR3 is CASSVPRTGEDYGYTF. The CDR3, as DNA: TGTGCCAGCAGCGTACCCAGGACAGGGGAGGACTATGGCTACACCTTC.

The chain combines TRBV6-4 with TRBJ2-7; 7 nucleotides line up with TRBD1. Trimming removed 2 bases from V and 5 bases from J; junction bases left unmatched: 18. The germline V gene has CDR1 MRHNA and CDR2 SNTAGT. The CDR3 is made up of 18 amino acids. CDR3 DNA: TGTGCCAGCAGTGACCAGAATCGCGGCAGGGGGTTCAGCGACGAGCAGTACTTC. The encoded protein is CASSDQNRGRGFSDEQYF.

CDR3 bases: TGTGCCAGCTCACTAACCCGGACCGGGGAGCTGTTTTTT. This codes for CASSLTRTGELFF. The chain carries TRBV18 and TRBJ2-2; D gene unclear. The germline CDR1 and CDR2 sequences are KGHSH and LQKENI. Trimming removed 4 bases at V and 5 bases at J, with 8 bases between. CDR3 size: 13 residues.

The chain couples TRBV5-4 to TRBJ1-2; 7 bases line up with TRBD1. V trimming: 4 bases; J trimming: 7 bases; junction bases outside the gene matches: 7. There are 13 residues in the CDR3. Germline CDR1 and CDR2: SGHNT and YYREEE (reference sequence). The CDR3 region is CASSPGQQAGYTF. DNA for the CDR3: TGTGCCAGCAGCCCGGGACAGCAGGCTGGCTACACCTTC. Supplemented by reference TRBV5-4 and TRBJ1-2, the full variable domain reads ETGVTQSPTHLIKTRGQQVTLRCSSQSGHNTVSWYQQALGQGPQFIFQYYREEENGRGNFPPRFSGLQFPNYSSELNVNALELDDSALYLCASSPGQQAGYTFGSGTRLTVV.

The V and J genes are TRBV19 and TRBJ2-2, with 14 positions matching TRBD2. Germline V lookup: CDR1 LNHDA, CDR2 SQIVND (reference sequence). Trimming removed 5 bases from V and 4 bases from J; junction bases left unmatched: 12. The CDR3 is made up of 19 amino acids. The CDR3 DNA sequence: TGTGCCAGTAGTTCCCCATTGATCGGACTAGCGGGGGGCACCGGGGAGCTGTTTTTT. Translating it yields CASSSPLIGLAGGTGELFF.

The rearrangement uses TRBV13 and TRBJ1-2; TRBD1 is a possible D gene (6 bases). CDR1 is PRHDT, CDR2 FYEKMQ, per germline (reference sequence). This CDR3 has 16 amino acids. V gave up 5 bases and J gave up 1 base, with 17 bases separating them. The CDR3 DNA reads TGTGCCAGCAGCGCAGGCGAGGGGGACATTAACTATGGCTACACCTTC. Residues: CASSAGEGDINYGYTF. The full variable domain, completed using reference TRBV13 and TRBJ1-2, is AAGVIQSPRHLIKEKRETATLKCYPIPRHDTVYWYQQGPGQDPQFLISFYEKMQSDKGSIPDRFSAQQFSDYHSELNMSSLELGDSALYFCASSAGEGDINYGYTFGSGTRLTVV.